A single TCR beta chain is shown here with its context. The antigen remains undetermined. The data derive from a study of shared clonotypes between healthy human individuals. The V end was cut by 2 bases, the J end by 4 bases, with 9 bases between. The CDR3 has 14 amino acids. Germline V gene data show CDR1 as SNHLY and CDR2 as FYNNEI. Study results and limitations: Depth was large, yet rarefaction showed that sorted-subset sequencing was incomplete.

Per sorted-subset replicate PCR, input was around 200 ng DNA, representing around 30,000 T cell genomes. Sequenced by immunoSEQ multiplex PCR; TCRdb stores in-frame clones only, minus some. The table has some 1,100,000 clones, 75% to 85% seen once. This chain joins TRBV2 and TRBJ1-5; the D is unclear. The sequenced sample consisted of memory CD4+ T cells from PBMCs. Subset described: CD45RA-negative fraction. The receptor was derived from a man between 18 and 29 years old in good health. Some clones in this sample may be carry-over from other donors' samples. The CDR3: CASSESTVNQPQHF. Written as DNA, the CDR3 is TGTGCCAGCAGTGAAAGTACAGTTAATCAGCCCCAGCATTTT.